The 11 T cell receptor beta chains below come from one sample, sequenced in a study of T cells after yellow fever vaccination. From the 5' RACE reads, TCRdb called clonotypes with MiXCR, one entry per CDR3 protein. The repertoire holds about 350,000 distinct CDR3 sequences, with 9.5% to 13% as singletons. Specimen: PBMCs, collected on the day of the first yellow fever vaccination. These receptor sequences come from a man between 18 and 35 years old who received the YFV17D yellow fever vaccine.

This clonotype was observed many times. V is TRBV5-5 and J is TRBJ2-4; 7 bases are shared with TRBD1. The CDR3 covers 15 residues. V was pared by 3 bases and J by 7 bases, with 10 bases of the junction left unmatched. The germline CDR1 and CDR2 sequences are SGHKS and YYEKEE (reference sequence). CDR3 in amino acids: CASSWAGGGLNIQYF. In DNA, the CDR3 is TGTGCCAGCAGCTGGGCAGGGGGTGGACTGAACATTCAGTACTTC.

In this sample, this clonotype turned up a few times. This chain uses TRBV4-1 with TRBJ2-5; D may be TRBD1 (6 bases). This CDR3 is built from 16 residues. In germline, CDR1 is MGHRA, CDR2 YSYEKL. Between the trimmed V and J ends, which lost 0 bases and 4 bases, there was a span of 15 bases. The CDR3 loop is CASSQESKTGRETQYF. CDR3 DNA sequence: TGCGCCAGCAGCCAAGAAAGTAAAACAGGGAGAGAGACCCAGTACTTC.

By share of the sample, this clonotype is medium-sized. The V call is TRBV7-2, the J call TRBJ2-5; 13 positions agree with TRBD2. V lost 1 base and J lost 2; bases outside the gene matches: 4. The CDR3 runs 17 residues. CDR1 SGHTA and CDR2 FQGNSA come from the germline V gene. CDR3 in DNA: TGTGCCAGCAGCTTAGTGGGACTAGCGGGGAATCAAGAGACCCAGTACTTC. Translated: CASSLVGLAGNQETQYF.

The chain employs TRBV20-1 and TRBJ2-1; D is perhaps TRBD1 (5 bases). V dropped 3 bases and J dropped 4 bases, with 13 bases sitting between them. CDR3 size: 14 residues. Germline CDR1 DFQATT, CDR2 SNEGSKA (reference sequence). CDR3 DNA sequence: TGCAGTGCTAGGGATCCGACAGTATACAATGAGCAGTTCTTC. As protein: CSARDPTVYNEQFF.

Only a few counts were recorded for this clonotype. The gene calls are TRBV7-3 and TRBJ2-2; 8 bases fit TRBD1. Germline loops: CDR1 SGHTA, CDR2 FQGTGA. The V and J ends lost 5 bases and 7 bases, in that order; junction bases with no gene match: 6. This CDR3 is built from 14 residues. In DNA form, the CDR3 reads TGTGCCAGCAGCCCCTGGACAGGGCACGGGGAGCTGTTTTTT. It translates to CASSPWTGHGELFF.

This clonotype was seen at least ten times. This chain uses TRBV2 with TRBJ1-2; 8 bases fit TRBD1. There are 13 residues in the CDR3. Trimming cost V 5 bases and J 8 bases; bases outside gene matches: 7. The germline V gene encodes CDR1 SNHLY and CDR2 FYNNEI. The CDR3 nucleotides read TGTGCCAGCAGTTATGACAGGGGAGGAGGCTACACCTTC. It specifies CASSYDRGGGYTF.

This clonotype was counted once. Here the CDR3 DNA reads TGTGCCAGTAGTATGACCCCGGGCACTGAAGCTTTCTTT. This translates into CASSMTPGTEAFF. The rearrangement links TRBV19 to TRBJ1-1; no clear D. Germline V gene data show CDR1 as LNHDA and CDR2 as SQIVND (reference sequence). This CDR3 is built from 13 residues. V was trimmed by 3 bases and J by 4 bases, leaving 9 bases between them. Variable domain in full (rest from reference TRBV19 and TRBJ1-1): DGGITQSPKYLFRKEGQNVTLSCEQNLNHDAMYWYRQDPGQGLRLIYYSQIVNDFQKGDIAEGYSVSREKKESFPLTVTSAQKNPTAFYLCASSMTPGTEAFFGQGTRLTVV.

This chain links TRBV4-3 with TRBJ2-1; D perhaps matches TRBD2 (5 bases). In germline, CDR1 is LGHNA, CDR2 YSLEER. Trimming shortened V by 1 base and J by 10 bases, and 11 bases separated the two germline ends. The CDR3 covers 13 residues. As DNA, the CDR3 is TGCGCCAGCAGCCAAGGGAGGTCGAAAGAGCAGTTCTTC. It is translated as CASSQGRSKEQFF.

There are a few counts of this clonotype. The chain links TRBV7-2 to TRBJ1-5; a weak D match, TRBD1 (5 bases). Germline values: CDR1 SGHTA, CDR2 FQGNSA. The CDR3 runs to 14 residues. The germline V and J ends were trimmed by 2 bases and 5 bases, with 10 bases remaining between them. CDR3 region: CASSLSRGHQPQHF. In DNA form, the CDR3 reads TGTGCCAGCAGCTTAAGTAGGGGCCATCAGCCCCAGCATTTT.

Many counts were recorded for this clonotype. As DNA, the CDR3 is TGTGCCAGCAGAAGTCTTTACTACGAGCAGTACTTC. Its translation: CASRSLYYEQYF. The V gene is TRBV12-3 or TRBV12-4, the J gene TRBJ2-7; D remains unclear. This CDR3 comprises 12 residues. V shed 6 bases and J shed 3 bases, with 9 bases lying between them.

This clonotype showed up just a few times. The genes are TRBV7-8 and TRBJ2-3; 10 bases agree with TRBD1. The junction had 3 bases not matched to a gene; V was cut back by 5 bases and J by 4 bases. The length of the CDR3 is 14 residues. CDR1 is SGHVS, CDR2 FQNEAQ, per germline. The DNA of the CDR3 is TGTGCCAGCAGCAAGGACAGGGGGGCAGATACGCAGTATTTT. Translating gives CASSKDRGADTQYF.